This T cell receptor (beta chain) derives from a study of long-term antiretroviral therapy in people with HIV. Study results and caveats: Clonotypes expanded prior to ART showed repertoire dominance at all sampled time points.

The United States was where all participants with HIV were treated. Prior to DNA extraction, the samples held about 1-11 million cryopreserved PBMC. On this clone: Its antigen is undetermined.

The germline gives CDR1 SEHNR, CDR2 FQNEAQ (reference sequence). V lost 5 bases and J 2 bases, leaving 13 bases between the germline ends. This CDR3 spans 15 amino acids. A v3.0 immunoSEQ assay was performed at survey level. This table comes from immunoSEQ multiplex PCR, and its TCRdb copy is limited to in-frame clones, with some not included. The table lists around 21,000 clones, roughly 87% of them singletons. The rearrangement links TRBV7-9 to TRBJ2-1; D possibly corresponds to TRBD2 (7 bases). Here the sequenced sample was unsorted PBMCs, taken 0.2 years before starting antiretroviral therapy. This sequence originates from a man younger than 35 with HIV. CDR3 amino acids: CASSPGAGAYNEQFF. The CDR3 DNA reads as TGTGCCAGCAGCCCAGGGGCGGGGGCCTACAATGAGCAGTTCTTC.